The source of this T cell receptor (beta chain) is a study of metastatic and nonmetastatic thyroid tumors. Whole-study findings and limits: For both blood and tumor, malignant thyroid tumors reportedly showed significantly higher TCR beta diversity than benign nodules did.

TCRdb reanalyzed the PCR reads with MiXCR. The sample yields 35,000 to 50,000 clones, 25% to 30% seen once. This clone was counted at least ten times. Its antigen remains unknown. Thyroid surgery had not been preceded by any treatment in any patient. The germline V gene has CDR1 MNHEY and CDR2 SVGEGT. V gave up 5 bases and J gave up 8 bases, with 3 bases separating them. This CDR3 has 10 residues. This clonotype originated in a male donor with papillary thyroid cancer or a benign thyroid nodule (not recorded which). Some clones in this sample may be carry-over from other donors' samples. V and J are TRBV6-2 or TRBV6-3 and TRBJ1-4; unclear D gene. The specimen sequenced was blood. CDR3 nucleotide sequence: TGTGCCAGCAGTGACGAAAAACTGTTTTTT. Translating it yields CASSDEKLFF.